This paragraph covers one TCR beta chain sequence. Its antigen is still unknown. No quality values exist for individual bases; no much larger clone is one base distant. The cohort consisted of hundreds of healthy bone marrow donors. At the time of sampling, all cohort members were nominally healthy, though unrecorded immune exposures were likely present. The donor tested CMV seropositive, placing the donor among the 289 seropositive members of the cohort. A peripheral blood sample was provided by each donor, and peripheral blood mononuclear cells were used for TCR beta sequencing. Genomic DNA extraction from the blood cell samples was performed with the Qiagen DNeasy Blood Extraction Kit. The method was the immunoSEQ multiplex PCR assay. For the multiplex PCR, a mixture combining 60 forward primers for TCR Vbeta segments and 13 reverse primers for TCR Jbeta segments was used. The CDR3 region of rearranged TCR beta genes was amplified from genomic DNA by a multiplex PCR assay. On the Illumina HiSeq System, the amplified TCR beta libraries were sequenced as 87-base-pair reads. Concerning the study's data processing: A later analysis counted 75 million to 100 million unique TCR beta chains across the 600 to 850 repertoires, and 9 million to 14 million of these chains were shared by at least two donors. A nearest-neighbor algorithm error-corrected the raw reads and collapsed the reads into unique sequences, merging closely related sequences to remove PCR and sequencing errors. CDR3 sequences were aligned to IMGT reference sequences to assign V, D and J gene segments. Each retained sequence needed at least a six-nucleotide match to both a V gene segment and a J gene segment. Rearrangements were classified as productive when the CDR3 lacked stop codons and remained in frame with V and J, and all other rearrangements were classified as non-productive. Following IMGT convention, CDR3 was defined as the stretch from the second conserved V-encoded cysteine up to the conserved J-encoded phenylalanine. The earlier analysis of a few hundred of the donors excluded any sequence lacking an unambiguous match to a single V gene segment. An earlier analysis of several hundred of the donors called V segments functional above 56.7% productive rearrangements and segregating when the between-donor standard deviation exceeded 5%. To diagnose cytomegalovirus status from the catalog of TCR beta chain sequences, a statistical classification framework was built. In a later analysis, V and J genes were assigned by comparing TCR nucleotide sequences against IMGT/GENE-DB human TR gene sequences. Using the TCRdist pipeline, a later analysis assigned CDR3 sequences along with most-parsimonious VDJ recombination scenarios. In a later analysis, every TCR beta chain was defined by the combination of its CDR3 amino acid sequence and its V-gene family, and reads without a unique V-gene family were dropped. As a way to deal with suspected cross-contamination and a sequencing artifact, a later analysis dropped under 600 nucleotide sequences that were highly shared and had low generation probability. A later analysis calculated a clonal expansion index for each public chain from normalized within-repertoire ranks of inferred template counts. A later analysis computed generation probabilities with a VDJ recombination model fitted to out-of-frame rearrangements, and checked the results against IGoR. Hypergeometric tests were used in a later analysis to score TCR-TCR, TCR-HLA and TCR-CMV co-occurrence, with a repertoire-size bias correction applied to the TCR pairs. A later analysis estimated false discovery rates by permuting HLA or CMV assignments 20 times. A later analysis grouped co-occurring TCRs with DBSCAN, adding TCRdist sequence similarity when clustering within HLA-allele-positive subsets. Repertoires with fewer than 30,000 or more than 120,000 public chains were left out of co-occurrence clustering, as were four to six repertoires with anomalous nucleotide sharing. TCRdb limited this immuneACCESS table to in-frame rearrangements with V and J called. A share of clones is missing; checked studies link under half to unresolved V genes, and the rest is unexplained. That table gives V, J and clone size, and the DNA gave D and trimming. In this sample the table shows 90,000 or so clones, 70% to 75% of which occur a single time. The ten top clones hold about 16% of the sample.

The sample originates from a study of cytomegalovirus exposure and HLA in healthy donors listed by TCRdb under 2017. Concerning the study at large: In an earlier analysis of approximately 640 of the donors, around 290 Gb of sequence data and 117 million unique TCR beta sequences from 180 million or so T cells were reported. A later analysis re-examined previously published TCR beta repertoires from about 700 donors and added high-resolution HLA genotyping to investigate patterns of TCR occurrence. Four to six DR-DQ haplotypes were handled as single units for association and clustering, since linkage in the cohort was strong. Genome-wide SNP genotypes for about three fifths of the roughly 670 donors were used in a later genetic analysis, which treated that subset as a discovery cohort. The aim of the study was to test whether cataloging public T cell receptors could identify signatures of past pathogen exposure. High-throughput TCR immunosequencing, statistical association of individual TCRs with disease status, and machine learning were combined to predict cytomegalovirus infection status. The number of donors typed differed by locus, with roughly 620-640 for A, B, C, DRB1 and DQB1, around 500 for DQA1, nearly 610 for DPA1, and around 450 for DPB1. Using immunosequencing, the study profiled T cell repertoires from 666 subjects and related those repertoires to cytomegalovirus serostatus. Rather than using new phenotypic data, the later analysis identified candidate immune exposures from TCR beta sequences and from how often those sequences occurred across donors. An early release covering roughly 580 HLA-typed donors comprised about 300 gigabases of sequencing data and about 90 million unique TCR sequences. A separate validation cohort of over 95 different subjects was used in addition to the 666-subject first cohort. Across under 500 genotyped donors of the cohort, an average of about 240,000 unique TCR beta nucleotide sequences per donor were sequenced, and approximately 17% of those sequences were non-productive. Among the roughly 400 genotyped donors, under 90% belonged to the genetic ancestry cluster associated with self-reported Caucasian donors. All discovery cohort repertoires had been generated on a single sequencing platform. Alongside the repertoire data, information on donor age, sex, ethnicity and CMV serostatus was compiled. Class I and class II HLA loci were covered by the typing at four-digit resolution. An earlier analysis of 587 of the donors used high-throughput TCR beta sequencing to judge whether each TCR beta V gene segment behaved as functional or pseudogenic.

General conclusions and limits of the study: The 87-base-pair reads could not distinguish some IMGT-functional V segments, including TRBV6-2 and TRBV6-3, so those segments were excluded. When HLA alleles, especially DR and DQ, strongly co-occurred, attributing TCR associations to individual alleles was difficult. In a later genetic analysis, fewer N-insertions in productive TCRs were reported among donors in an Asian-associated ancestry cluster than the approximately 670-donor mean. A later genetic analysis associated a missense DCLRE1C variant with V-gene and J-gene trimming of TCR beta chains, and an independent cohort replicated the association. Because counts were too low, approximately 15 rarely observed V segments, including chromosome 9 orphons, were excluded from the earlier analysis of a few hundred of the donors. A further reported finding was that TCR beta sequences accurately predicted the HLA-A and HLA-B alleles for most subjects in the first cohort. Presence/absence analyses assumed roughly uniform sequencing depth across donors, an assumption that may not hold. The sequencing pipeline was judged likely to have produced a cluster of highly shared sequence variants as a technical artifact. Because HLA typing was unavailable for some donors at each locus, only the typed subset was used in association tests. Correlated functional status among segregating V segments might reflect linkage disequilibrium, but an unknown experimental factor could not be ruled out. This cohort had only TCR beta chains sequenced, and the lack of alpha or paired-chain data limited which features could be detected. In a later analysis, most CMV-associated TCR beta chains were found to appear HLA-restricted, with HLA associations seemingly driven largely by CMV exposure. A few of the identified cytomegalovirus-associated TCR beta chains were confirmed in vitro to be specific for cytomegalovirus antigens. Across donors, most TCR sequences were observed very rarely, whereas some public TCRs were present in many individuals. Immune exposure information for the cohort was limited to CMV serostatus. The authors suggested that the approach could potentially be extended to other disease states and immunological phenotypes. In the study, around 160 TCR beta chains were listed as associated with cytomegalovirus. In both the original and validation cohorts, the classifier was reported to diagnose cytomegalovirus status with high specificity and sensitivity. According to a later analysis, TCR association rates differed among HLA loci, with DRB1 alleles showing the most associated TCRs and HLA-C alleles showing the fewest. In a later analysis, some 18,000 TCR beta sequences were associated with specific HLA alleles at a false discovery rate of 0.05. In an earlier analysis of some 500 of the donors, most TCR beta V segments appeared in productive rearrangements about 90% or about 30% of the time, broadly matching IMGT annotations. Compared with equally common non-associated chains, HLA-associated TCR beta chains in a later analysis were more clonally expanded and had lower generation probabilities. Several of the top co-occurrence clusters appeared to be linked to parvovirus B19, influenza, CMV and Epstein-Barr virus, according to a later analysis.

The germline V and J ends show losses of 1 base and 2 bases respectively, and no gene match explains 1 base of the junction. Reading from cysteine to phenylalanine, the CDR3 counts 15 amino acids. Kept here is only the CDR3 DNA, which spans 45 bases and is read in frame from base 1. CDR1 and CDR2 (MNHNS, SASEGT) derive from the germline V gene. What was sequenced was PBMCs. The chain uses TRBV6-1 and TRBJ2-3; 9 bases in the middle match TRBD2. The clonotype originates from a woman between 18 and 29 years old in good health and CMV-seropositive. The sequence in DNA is TGTGCCAGCAGTGAAGAGCGGGGGGCCACAGATACGCAGTATTTT. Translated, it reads CASSEERGATDTQYF.